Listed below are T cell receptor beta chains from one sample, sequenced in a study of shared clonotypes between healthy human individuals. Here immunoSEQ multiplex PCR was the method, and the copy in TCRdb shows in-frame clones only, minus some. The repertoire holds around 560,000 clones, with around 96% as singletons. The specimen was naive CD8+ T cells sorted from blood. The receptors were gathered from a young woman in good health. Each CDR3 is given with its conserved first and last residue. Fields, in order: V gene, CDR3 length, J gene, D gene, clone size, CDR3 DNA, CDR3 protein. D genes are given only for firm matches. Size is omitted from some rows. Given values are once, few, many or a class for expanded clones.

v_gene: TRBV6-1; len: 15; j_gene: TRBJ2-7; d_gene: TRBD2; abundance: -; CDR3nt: TGTGCCAGCAGTGAATTCCGGGAGGGCCAATACGAGCAGTACTTC; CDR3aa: CASSEFREGQYEQYF
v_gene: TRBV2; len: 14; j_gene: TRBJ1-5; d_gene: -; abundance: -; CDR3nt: TGTGCCAGCAGGGACAGTAATAGCAATCAGCCCCAGCATTTT; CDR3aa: CASRDSNSNQPQHF
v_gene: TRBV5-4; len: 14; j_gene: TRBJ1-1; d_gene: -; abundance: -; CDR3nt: TGTGCCAGCAGCCGGGGGGGAGGGAACACTGAAGCTTTCTTT; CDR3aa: CASSRGGGNTEAFF
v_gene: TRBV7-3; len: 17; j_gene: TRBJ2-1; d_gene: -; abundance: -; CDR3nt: TGTGCCAGCAGCTTAATGACCGAAAGGAGCTCCTACAATGAGCAGTTCTTC; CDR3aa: CASSLMTERSSYNEQFF
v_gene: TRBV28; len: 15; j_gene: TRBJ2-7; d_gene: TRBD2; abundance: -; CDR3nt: TGTGCCAGCAGTGCGGCCCTTCTTAGCGGGAGATTGCAGTACTTC; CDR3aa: CASSAALLSGRLQYF
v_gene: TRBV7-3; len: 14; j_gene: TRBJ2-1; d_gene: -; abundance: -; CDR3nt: TGTGCCAGCAGCTTAATAGCGGAGGGGAATGAGCAGTTCTTC; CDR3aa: CASSLIAEGNEQFF
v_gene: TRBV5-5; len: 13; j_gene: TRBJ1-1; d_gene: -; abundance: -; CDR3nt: TGTGCCAGCAGCGTCAACAGAAACACTGAAGCTTTCTTT; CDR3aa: CASSVNRNTEAFF
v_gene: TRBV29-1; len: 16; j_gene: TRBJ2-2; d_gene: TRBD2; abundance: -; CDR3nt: TGCAGCGTGGTTAGCGGGAGGGCCCCTAGCACCGGGGAGCTATTTTTT; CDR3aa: CSVVSGRAPSTGELFF
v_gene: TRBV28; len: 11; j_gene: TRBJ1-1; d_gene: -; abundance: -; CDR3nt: TGTGCCAGCGCGGGGAATACTGAAGCTTTCTTT; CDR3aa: CASAGNTEAFF
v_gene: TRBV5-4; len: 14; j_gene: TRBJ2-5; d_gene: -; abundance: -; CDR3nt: TGTGCCAGCAGCTTGGGTGATCTCAGGGAGACCCAGTACTTC; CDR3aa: CASSLGDLRETQYF
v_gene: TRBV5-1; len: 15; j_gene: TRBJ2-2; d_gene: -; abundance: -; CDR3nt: TGCGCCAGCAGCGCCGGGACTTTGAACACCGGGGAGCTGTTTTTT; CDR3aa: CASSAGTLNTGELFF
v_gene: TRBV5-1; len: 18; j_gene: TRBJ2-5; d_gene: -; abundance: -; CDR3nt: TGCGCCAGCAGCTTGGTGTACTCCTTAACGGGGGCTAAAGAGACCCAGTACTTC; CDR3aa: CASSLVYSLTGAKETQYF
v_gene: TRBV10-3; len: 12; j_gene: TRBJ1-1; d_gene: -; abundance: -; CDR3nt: TGTGCCATCAGTGAGGCCGAGACTGAAGCTTTCTTT; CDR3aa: CAISEAETEAFF
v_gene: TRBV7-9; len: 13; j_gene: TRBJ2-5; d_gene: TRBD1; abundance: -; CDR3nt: TGTGCCAGCGGAGGACAGGTTGAAGAGACCCAGTACTTC; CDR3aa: CASGGQVEETQYF
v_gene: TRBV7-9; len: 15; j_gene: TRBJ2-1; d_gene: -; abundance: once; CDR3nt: TGTGCCAGCAGCTCCCTAGCGAGTCCCTACAATGAGCAGTTCTTC; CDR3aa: CASSSLASPYNEQFF
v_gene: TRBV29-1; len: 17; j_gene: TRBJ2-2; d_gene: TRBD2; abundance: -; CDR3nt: TGCAGCGTGGGCTCGGGACTAGCGGGAGCCCTCACCGGGGAGCTGTTTTTT; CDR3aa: CSVGSGLAGALTGELFF
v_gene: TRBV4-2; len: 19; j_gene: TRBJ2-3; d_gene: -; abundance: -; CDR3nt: TGTGCCAGCAGCCAAGATTCTGGGTTGCCGCGGACTCACCAAGATACGCAGTATTTT; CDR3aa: CASSQDSGLPRTHQDTQYF
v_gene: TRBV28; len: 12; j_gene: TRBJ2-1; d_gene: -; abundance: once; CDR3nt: TGTGCCAGCAGTTTACTGGCCAATGAGCAGTTCTTC; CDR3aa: CASSLLANEQFF
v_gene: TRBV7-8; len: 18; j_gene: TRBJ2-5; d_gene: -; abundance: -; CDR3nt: TGTGCCAGCAGCTTAGAAACTCTAGGAATTGTGATGGGGGAGACCCAGTACTTC; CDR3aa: CASSLETLGIVMGETQYF
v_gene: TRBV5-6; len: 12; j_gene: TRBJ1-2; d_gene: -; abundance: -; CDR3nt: TGTGCCAGCAGCTTGGACGGCGACGGCTACACCTTC; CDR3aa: CASSLDGDGYTF
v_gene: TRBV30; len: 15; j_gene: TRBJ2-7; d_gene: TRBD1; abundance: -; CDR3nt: TGTGCCTGGAGTGGAGGGGACAGGGGGCCGGTCGAGCAGTACTTC; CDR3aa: CAWSGGDRGPVEQYF
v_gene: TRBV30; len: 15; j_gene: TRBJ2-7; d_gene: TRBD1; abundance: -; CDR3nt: TGTGCCTGGAGCACAGGGGTCGCGCCCCCCTACGAGCAGTACTTC; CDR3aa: CAWSTGVAPPYEQYF
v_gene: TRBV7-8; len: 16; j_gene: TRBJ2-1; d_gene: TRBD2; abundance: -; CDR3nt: TGTGCCAGCAGCTCAAGACTAGCGGGAGTGATCGGTGAGCAGTTCTTC; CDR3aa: CASSSRLAGVIGEQFF
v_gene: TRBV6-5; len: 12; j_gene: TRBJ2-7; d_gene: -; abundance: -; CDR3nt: TGTGCCAGCAGTAGCGGGTTATACGAGCAGTACTTC; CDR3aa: CASSSGLYEQYF
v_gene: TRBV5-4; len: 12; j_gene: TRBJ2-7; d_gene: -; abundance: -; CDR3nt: TGTGCCAGCAGCGACGGGCCCTACGAGCAGTACTTC; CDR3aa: CASSDGPYEQYF
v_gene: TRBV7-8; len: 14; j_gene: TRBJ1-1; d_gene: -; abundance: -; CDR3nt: TGTGCCAGCAGCTTATGGGGGGAGAACACTGAAGCTTTCTTT; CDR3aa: CASSLWGENTEAFF
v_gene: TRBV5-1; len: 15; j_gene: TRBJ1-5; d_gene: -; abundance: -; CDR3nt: TGCGCCAGCAGCTCAGGGACCGACAGCAATCAGCCCCAGCATTTT; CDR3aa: CASSSGTDSNQPQHF
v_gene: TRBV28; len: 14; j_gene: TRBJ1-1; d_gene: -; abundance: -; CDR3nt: TGTGCCAGCAGTTTAACCAACCTGAACACTGAAGCTTTCTTT; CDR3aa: CASSLTNLNTEAFF
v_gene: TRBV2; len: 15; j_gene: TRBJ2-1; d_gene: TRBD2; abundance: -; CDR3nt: TGTGCCAGCAGTTTACTAGCGGGAGGCGGCTATGAGCAGTTCTTC; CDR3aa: CASSLLAGGGYEQFF
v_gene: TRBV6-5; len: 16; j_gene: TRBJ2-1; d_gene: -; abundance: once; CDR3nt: TGTGCCAGCAGTTCCGGGACTTTCAGCTCCTACAATGAGCAGTTCTTC; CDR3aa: CASSSGTFSSYNEQFF
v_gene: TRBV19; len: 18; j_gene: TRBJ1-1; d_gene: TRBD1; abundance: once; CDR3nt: TGTGCCAGTAGTATAGCCCCAGGGGGCGCGCTTCGGTACACTGAAGCTTTCTTT; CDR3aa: CASSIAPGGALRYTEAFF
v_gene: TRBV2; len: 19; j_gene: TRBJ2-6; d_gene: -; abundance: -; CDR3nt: TGTGCCAGCAGTGAAGAGGAGGGGCCGGAGGTCTCTGGGGCCAACGTCCTGACTTTC; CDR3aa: CASSEEEGPEVSGANVLTF
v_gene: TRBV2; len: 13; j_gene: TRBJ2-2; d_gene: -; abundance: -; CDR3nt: TGTGCCAGCAGGGACGGGACGTCCGGGGAGCTGTTTTTT; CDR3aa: CASRDGTSGELFF
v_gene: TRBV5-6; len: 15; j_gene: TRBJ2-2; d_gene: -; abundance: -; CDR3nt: TGTGCCAGCAGCTTGGCCGGGACGAACACCGGGGAGCTGTTTTTT; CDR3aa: CASSLAGTNTGELFF
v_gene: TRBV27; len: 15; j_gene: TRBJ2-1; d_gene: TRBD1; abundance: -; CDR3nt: TGTGCCAGCAGTTTATCAGGGGGCGCTTACAATGAGCAGTTCTTC; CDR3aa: CASSLSGGAYNEQFF
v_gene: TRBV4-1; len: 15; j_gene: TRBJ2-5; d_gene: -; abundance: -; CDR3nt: TGCGCCAGCAGCCAAGATACTCGGAGGCAAGAGACCCAGTACTTC; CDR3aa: CASSQDTRRQETQYF
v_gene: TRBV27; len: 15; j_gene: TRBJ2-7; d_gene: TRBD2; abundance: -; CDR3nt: TGTGCCAGCAGCCGCCCCCGAGCGGGGGCCTACGAGCAGTACTTC; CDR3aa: CASSRPRAGAYEQYF
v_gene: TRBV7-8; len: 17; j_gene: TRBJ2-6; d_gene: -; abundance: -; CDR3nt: TGTGCCAGCAGCTCCTCCGGCCTAGCCTCTGGGGCCAACGTCCTGACTTTC; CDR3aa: CASSSSGLASGANVLTF
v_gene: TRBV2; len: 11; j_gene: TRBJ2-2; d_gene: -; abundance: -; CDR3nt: TGTGCCAGCAGGAAGACCGGGGAGCTGTTTTTT; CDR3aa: CASRKTGELFF
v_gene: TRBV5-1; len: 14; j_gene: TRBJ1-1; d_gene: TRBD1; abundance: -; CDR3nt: TGCGCCAGCAGCTTGGGACAGGGGTACACTGAAGCTTTCTTT; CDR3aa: CASSLGQGYTEAFF
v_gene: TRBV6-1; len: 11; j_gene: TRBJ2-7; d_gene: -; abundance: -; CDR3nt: TGTGCCAGCAGTGAAAAGTACGAGCAGTACTTC; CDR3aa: CASSEKYEQYF
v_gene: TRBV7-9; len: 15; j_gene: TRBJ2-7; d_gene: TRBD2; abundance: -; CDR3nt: TGTGCCAGCAGCTTAGGGAGCGGGAGTGGGTACGAGCAGTACTTC; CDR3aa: CASSLGSGSGYEQYF
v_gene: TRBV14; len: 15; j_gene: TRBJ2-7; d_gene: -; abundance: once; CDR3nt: TGTGCCAGCAGCCCAAGCGGTCCAAGCTCCTACGAGCAGTACTTC; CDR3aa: CASSPSGPSSYEQYF
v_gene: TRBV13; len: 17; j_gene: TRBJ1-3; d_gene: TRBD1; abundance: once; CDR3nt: TGTGCCAGCAGCTCCGCTCAGGGACAGCTCTCTGGAAACACCATATATTTT; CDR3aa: CASSSAQGQLSGNTIYF
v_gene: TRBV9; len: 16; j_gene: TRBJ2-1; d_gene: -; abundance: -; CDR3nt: TGTGCCAGCAGCGTGACCGGGACCTTACTATACAATGAGCAGTTCTTC; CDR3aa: CASSVTGTLLYNEQFF
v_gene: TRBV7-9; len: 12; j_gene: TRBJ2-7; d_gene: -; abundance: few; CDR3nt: TGTGCCAGCAGTCACGAACTCCACGAGCAGTACTTC; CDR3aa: CASSHELHEQYF
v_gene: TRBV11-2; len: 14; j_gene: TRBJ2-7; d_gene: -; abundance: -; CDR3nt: TGTGCCAGCAGCTTAGTTACAGGACCCTACGAGCAGTACTTC; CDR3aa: CASSLVTGPYEQYF
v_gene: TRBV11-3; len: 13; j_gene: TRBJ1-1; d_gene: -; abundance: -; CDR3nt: TGTGCCAGCAGCTTCGGTACAGCCGACGAAGCTTTCTTT; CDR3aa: CASSFGTADEAFF
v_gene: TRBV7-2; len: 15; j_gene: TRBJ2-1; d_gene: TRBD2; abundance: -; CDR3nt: TGTGCCAGCAGCTTAAGCGGGAGGGCCGGCAATGAGCAGTTCTTC; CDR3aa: CASSLSGRAGNEQFF